The rows below give T cell receptor beta chains drawn from one sample of a study of siplizumab effects on memory and regulatory T cells. Sequencing was performed with immunoSEQ multiplex PCR; in TCRdb, only in-frame clones are kept and a portion is missing. Of tens of thousands of clones in the sample, 65% to 80% were seen once. Source material: memory CD4+ T cells sorted from blood. These receptors all stem from a human donor in good health. The CDR3 runs from the conserved cysteine through the conserved F or W. A D gene is named only where the DNA matches it firmly. Clone size, where shown, is once, few, many, or a class for clones that have expanded.

>.|13|TRBD2|TRBV2|TRBJ2-7
CASKADGEGEQYF
TGTGCCAGCAAGGCAGACGGGGAGGGCGAGCAGTACTTC
>.|15|TRBD1|TRBV6-5|TRBJ1-1
CASSPRTGGNGAAFF
TGTGCCAGCAGTCCGAGGACAGGGGGCAATGGTGCAGCTTTCTTT
>.|16|.|TRBV4-2|TRBJ2-5
CASSQDIGLGGGTQYF
TGTGCCAGCAGCCAAGATATCGGCCTAGGAGGGGGGACCCAGTACTTC
>.|13|.|TRBV6-4|TRBJ2-3
CASSVQLTDTQYF
TGTGCCAGCAGCGTACAGTTAACAGATACGCAGTATTTT
>.|18|TRBD2|TRBV19|TRBJ2-1
CASSIEGSGGPPYNEQFF
TGTGCCAGTAGTATAGAGGGTAGCGGGGGGCCCCCCTACAATGAGCAGTTCTTC
>few|13|.|TRBV6-1|TRBJ2-7
CASMAQGLYEQYF
TGTGCCAGCATGGCTCAAGGCCTCTACGAGCAGTACTTC
>.|13|.|TRBV28|TRBJ2-3
CASSGQGMNTQYF
TGTGCCAGCAGTGGGCAGGGTATGAATACGCAGTATTTT
>.|15|TRBD2|TRBV5-1|TRBJ2-1
CASSFSGGAKNEQFF
TGCGCCAGCAGCTTTAGCGGGGGGGCAAAGAATGAGCAGTTCTTC
>.|16|TRBD1|TRBV19|TRBJ1-1
CASSTRQGATNTEAFF
TGTGCCAGTAGTACACGACAGGGGGCAACGAACACTGAAGCTTTCTTT
>.|15|TRBD1|TRBV18|TRBJ1-1
CASSRGTGILTEAFF
TGTGCCAGCTCCCGCGGGACAGGGATTCTGACTGAAGCTTTCTTT
>few|15|TRBD2|TRBV11-2|TRBJ2-2
CASSSSGLATGELFF
TGTGCCAGCAGCTCGTCGGGACTAGCAACCGGGGAGCTGTTTTTT
>.|11|.|TRBV5-6|TRBJ1-2
CASSLSTGYTF
TGTGCCAGCAGCTTGTCCACCGGCTACACCTTC
>once|17|TRBD2|TRBV28|TRBJ2-7
CASSPAGRQPASYEQYF
TGTGCCAGCAGCCCAGCGGGGCGGCAGCCAGCCTCCTACGAGCAGTACTTC
>.|14|.|TRBV2|TRBJ2-7
CASSGDVVPYEQYF
TGTGCCAGCAGTGGCGACGTAGTCCCATACGAGCAGTACTTC
>.|13|.|TRBV28|TRBJ1-2
CASSRPPQYGYTF
TGTGCCAGCAGTAGACCCCCTCAGTATGGCTACACCTTC
>.|16|.|TRBV2|TRBJ1-1
CASSEALQGVNTEAFF
TGTGCCAGCAGTGAAGCGCTTCAGGGTGTGAACACTGAAGCTTTCTTT
>.|17|TRBD1|TRBV10-3|TRBJ1-6
CAISDVTGTSYNSPLHF
TGTGCCATCAGTGATGTGACAGGGACATCGTATAATTCACCCCTCCACTTT
>.|13|.|TRBV7-6|TRBJ1-1
CASSPPVNTEAFF
TGTGCCAGCAGCCCCCCAGTAAACACTGAAGCTTTCTTT
>.|14|.|TRBV5-1|TRBJ2-7
CASSAPQAGGEQYF
TGCGCCAGCAGCGCCCCCCAGGCCGGAGGCGAGCAGTACTTC
>.|13|.|TRBV7-9|TRBJ1-3
CASSPSSGNTIYF
TGTGCCAGCAGCCCCAGCTCTGGAAACACCATATATTTT
>.|14|.|TRBV28|TRBJ1-2
CATNGGSANYGYTF
TGTGCCACCAATGGGGGATCAGCTAACTATGGCTACACCTTC
>.|15|.|TRBV14|TRBJ1-6
CASSQEGTYNSPLHF
TGTGCCAGCAGCCAAGAAGGGACCTATAATTCACCCCTCCACTTT
>.|14|TRBD1|TRBV5-1|TRBJ2-7
CASSQRDSRYEQYF
TGCGCCAGCAGCCAGAGGGACAGTCGTTACGAGCAGTACTTC
>.|14|.|TRBV6-5|TRBJ1-2
CASTPGTTNYGYTF
TGTGCCAGCACCCCCGGGACAACTAACTATGGCTACACCTTC
>.|15|.|TRBV10-1|TRBJ2-3
CASSLMRGGPDTQYF
TGCGCCAGCAGTCTCATGAGGGGGGGCCCAGATACGCAGTATTTT
>.|18|TRBD1|TRBV12-5|TRBJ2-1
CASGFVTGAGNSYNEQFF
TGTGCTAGTGGTTTTGTGACAGGGGCGGGCAACTCCTACAATGAGCAGTTCTTC
>.|14|TRBD1|TRBV6-5|TRBJ2-7
CASSRQGVFYEQYF
TGTGCCAGCAGTCGACAGGGGGTCTTCTACGAGCAGTACTTC
>.|12|.|TRBV4-1|TRBJ2-2
CASSQNTGELFF
TGCGCCAGCAGCCAAAACACCGGGGAGCTGTTTTTT
>.|15|.|TRBV11-2|TRBJ1-6
CASSARDPDNSPLHF
TGTGCCAGCAGCGCGCGAGATCCAGATAATTCACCCCTCCACTTT
>.|17|TRBD2|TRBV28|TRBJ2-3
CASRRPSGGALTDTQYF
TGTGCCAGCAGGCGTCCTAGCGGGGGGGCGTTAACAGATACGCAGTATTTT
>.|15|.|TRBV19|TRBJ1-1
CASSLRSFMNTEAFF
TGTGCCAGTAGTCTCCGCTCATTTATGAACACTGAAGCTTTCTTT
>.|14|.|TRBV19|TRBJ1-3
CASIGPRGQDTIYF
TGTGCCAGTATTGGGCCCCGGGGGCAGGACACCATATATTTT
>.|14|TRBD2|TRBV11-3|TRBJ2-4
CASSSGGAKNIQYF
TGTGCCAGCAGCAGCGGGGGGGCCAAAAACATTCAGTACTTC
>.|17|TRBD2|TRBV13|TRBJ2-5
CASSLGTTSGAEETQYF
TGTGCCAGCAGCTTAGGTACCACTAGCGGGGCCGAAGAGACCCAGTACTTC
>.|16|.|TRBV30|TRBJ1-2
CAWRGRQVLLEDGYTF
TGTGCCTGGAGGGGGAGGCAGGTGCTCCTGGAGGATGGCTACACCTTC
>.|14|TRBD2|TRBV7-2|TRBJ2-1
CASSMGLAGVEQFF
TGTGCCAGCAGCATGGGACTAGCGGGGGTGGAGCAGTTCTTC
>.|15|.|TRBV6-5|TRBJ2-3
CASRPRDTVVDTQYF
TGTGCCAGCAGGCCGAGGGACACCGTGGTGGATACGCAGTATTTT
>.|14|TRBD1|TRBV7-7|TRBJ2-1
CASSLGQGVNEQFF
TGTGCCAGCAGCTTGGGACAGGGAGTGAATGAGCAGTTCTTC
>.|16|TRBD1|TRBV25-1|TRBJ1-1
CASSEKGQGHNTEAFF
TGTGCCAGCAGTGAAAAGGGACAGGGGCATAACACTGAAGCTTTCTTT
>few|17|TRBD1|TRBV19|TRBJ1-5
CASSLPTGINSNQPQHF
TGTGCCAGTAGCCTACCGACAGGGATCAATAGCAATCAGCCCCAGCATTTT
>.|15|.|TRBV11-2|TRBJ2-4
CASSFYTIAKNIQYF
TGTGCCAGCAGCTTCTATACTATAGCCAAAAACATTCAGTACTTC
>.|15|.|TRBV28|TRBJ2-5
CASSLTGGGRETQYF
TGTGCCAGCAGTTTAACGGGCGGGGGCAGGGAGACCCAGTACTTC
>.|11|.|TRBV30|TRBJ2-5
CAWRGQETQYF
TGTGCCTGGAGGGGGCAAGAGACCCAGTACTTC
>.|15|TRBD2|TRBV28|TRBJ2-5
CASSLLAGAQETQYF
TGTGCCAGCAGCCTACTAGCGGGGGCCCAAGAGACCCAGTACTTC
>.|12|.|TRBV6-1|TRBJ1-1
CASIYSNTEAFF
TGTGCCAGCATTTACAGTAACACTGAAGCTTTCTTT